The TCR beta chain described here comes from a study of CD8 T cells in ankylosing spondylitis. Per germline, CDR1 LGHDT and CDR2 YNNKEL (reference sequence). J was trimmed by 2 bases and V by 1 base; bases with no gene match: 1. CDR3 length: 14 residues. TCRdb fed the 5' RACE reads into MiXCR, producing one record per CDR3 protein. This table has 250,000 to 300,000 distinct CDR3 sequences, about 19% appearing once. In the case of this clonotype: Its antigen is not identified.

General observations from the study: For ankylosing spondylitis blood, a TCR beta motif of 7 or 8 highly homologous variants appeared characteristic. A number of the motif variants had already been described in reactive arthritis synovial fluid and blood.

Specimen: blood, either unsorted or a sorted T cell fraction (not recorded which). The sequence was collected from a male donor with ankylosing spondylitis or in good health (not recorded which). V usage is TRBV3-1 and J usage is TRBJ2-7, with 8 bases that match TRBD1. This CDR3 reads CASSQGTGTYEQYV. Here the CDR3 DNA reads TGTGCCAGCAGCCAAGGGACAGGGACCTACGAGCAGTACGTC.